This TCR beta chain is from a study of cytomegalovirus exposure and HLA in healthy donors. The study's findings and limits: It was reported that the classifier diagnosed cytomegalovirus status with high specificity and sensitivity in both the original and validation cohorts.

The germline gives CDR1 SGHTA, CDR2 FQGNSA. Trimming took off 2 bases at V and 4 bases at J, with 4 bases between the two ends. The CDR3 covers 12 residues. A remark on this clone: Its specificity is unknown.

Use of 60 Vbeta and 13 Jbeta primers characterized the PCR. The assay was immunoSEQ multiplex PCR, and TCRdb's table has in-frame clones only and misses some. The table has 120,000 or so clones, less than 80% seen once; the top ten hold roughly 12%. The receptor comes from a woman aged 50 to 60 in good health and CMV-seropositive. The genes are TRBV7-2 and TRBJ2-3; D is undetermined. Sequencing was performed on PBMCs. The CDR3 region is CASSLFADTQYF. The CDR3 nucleotides read TGTGCCAGCAGCTTATTCGCAGATACGCAGTATTTT.